This TCR beta chain was observed in a study of T cells in localized non-small cell lung cancer. Findings and limits, study-wide: Overall survival was longer when the density of T cells in the blood was higher. Uninvolved neighboring lung showed the greatest T cell clonality, exceeding tumor. Adjacent lung held a median roughly 54 of the top 100 tumor clones. Without multi-region sequencing, intratumor heterogeneity could not be excluded.

Trimming took off 6 bases at V and 7 bases at J, with 18 bases between the two ends. The CDR3 sequence is 14 residues long. The germline V gene encodes CDR1 KGHSH and CDR2 LQKENI. Using immunoSEQ multiplex PCR, the repertoire was profiled, and TCRdb retains in-frame clones only, with some absent. Of approximately 60,000 clones in the sample, under 90% are singletons; the top ten hold just under 2%. With respect to this clone: Antigen: not known.

This clonotype originated in a woman aged 35-75 years with stage I lung adenocarcinoma. The sequenced sample was peripheral blood, obtained before any cancer treatment. The chain links TRBV18 to TRBJ1-2; D perhaps matches TRBD1 (5 bases). In DNA form, the CDR3 reads TGTGCCAGCTCCAATGGGGGAGATTCTCGTGGCTACACCTTC. The encoded protein is CASSNGGDSRGYTF.